This T cell receptor beta chain was captured in a study of T cell changes during pregnancy in multiple sclerosis. Trimming pared 3 bases from V and 8 bases from J, leaving 8 bases between. Germline V gene sequence: CDR1 DFQATT, CDR2 SNEGSKA (reference sequence). The CDR3 covers 11 residues. Produced via immunoSEQ multiplex PCR; TCRdb's table is partial and in-frame only. The sample lists 78,000 or so clones; about 93% were seen once. The TCR sequence derives from a female donor with multiple sclerosis, enrolled in a pregnancy study. The sample in question was CD4+ T cells from peripheral blood mononuclear cells, obtained before pregnancy. The genes are TRBV20-1 and TRBJ2-1; D remains ambiguous. The CDR3 is CSASGRYEQFF. In nucleotides, the CDR3 is TGCAGTGCTAGTGGCAGGTATGAGCAGTTCTTC.